The clone carrying this T cell receptor (beta chain) was observed many times. What it recognizes is unknown. The data were obtained in a study of T cell responses to AZD1222 COVID-19 vaccine. Background on the study: Second-dose groups at about 4 or about 12 weeks were pooled.

The repertoire was sequenced with immunoSEQ multiplex PCR; TCRdb's copy has only in-frame clones and lacks some. This sample yields 140,000 to 150,000 clones, of which around 88% are seen a single time; about 15% belongs to the top ten. Whole-study findings and limits: Vaccine-associated CD4 TCRs spanned spike, dominant at 160-218 and 743-854.

Sequenced material: peripheral blood, taken on day 0 of AZD1222 vaccination. The sequence came from an adult in good health.

CDR3 in amino acids: CASSLGGRGEQFF. In DNA, the CDR3 is TGTGCCAGCAGTTTAGGCGGCCGGGGCGAGCAGTTCTTC. This chain joins TRBV12-3 or TRBV12-4 and TRBJ2-1; D is perhaps TRBD1 or TRBD2 (5 bases each). The CDR3 has 13 amino acids. With 1 base removed from V and 10 bases from J, the gap between germline ends came to 11 bases.